The source of this T cell receptor beta chain is a study of CD8+CD57+ T cells in acquired aplastic anemia. Genomic DNA was employed as the template in profiling TCR beta VDJ and CDR3. TCRdb analysed the reads with MiXCR anew, one entry per CDR3 protein. The sample records about 180,000 distinct CDR3 sequences, under 50% being singletons. The authors sequenced patients whose flow cytometry had shown CD8+CD57+ cell expansion. The J segment lost 4 bases and the V segment lost 5 bases, leaving 9 bases of the junction unmatched. This CDR3 has 15 amino acids. The source material was sorted CD4+, CD8+, or CD8+CD57+ T cells (not recorded which) from PBMCs. V gene TRBV12-3 or TRBV12-4 combines with J gene TRBJ1-2; 8 bases fit TRBD1. The source is a human donor with aplastic anemia. The CDR3 protein is CASSPGTGGAYGYTF. CDR3 in DNA: TGTGCCAGCAGTCCCGGGACAGGAGGCGCCTATGGCTACACCTTC.